The clone carrying this T cell receptor beta chain appeared a single time. Its cognate antigen is unknown. Produced via immunoSEQ multiplex PCR; TCRdb's table is partial and in-frame only. The sample lists fewer than 55,000 clones, roughly 96% occurring once. These data are taken from a study of graft-versus-host responses after intestinal transplantation. For the study at large: Every recipient had anti-thymocyte globulin induction and two to three years of tacrolimus plus steroids. General study results and limits: Across patients carrying graft-donor T cell macrochimerism, allografts held high graft-versus-host to host-versus-graft clonal ratios. Recipient marrow held GvH clones, some first seen in ileum or blood.

The CDR3 extends over 15 amino acids. Germline V gene data show CDR1 as SQVTM and CDR2 as ANQGSEA. The trim removed 6 bases at V and 2 bases at J, leaving 10 bases unmatched. The receptor's source is a human donor who was the organ donor for an intestinal transplant. The chain joins TRBV29-1 to TRBJ2-7, with TRBD1 matching over 10 bases. Sequencing was performed on unstimulated CD8+ T cells sorted from spleen or lymph node cells, taken before transplant. The CDR3 DNA is TGCAGCGTGATCGAACCGGGACAGGGGACCTACGAGCAGTACTTC. This gives the protein CSVIEPGQGTYEQYF.